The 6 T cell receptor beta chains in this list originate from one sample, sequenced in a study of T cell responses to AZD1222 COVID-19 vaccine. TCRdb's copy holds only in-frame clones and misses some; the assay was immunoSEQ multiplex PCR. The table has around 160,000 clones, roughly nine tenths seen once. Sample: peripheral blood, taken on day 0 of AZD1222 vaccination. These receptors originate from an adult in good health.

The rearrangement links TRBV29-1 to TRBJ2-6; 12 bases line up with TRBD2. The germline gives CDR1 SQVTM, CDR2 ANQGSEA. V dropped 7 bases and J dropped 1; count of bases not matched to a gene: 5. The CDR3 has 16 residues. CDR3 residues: CSEGLAGLSGANVLTF. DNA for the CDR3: TGCAGCGAAGGACTAGCGGGATTATCTGGGGCCAACGTCCTGACTTTC.

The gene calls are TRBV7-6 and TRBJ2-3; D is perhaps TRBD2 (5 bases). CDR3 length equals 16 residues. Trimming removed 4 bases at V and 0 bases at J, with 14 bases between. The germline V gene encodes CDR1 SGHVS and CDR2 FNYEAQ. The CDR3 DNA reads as TGTGCCAGCAGCTCCTACCACGGGGTTAGCACAGATACGCAGTATTTT. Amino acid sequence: CASSSYHGVSTDTQYF.

The CDR3 nucleotides read TGCGCCAGCAGAGAGACTGTCACCGGGGAGCTGTTTTTT. Its translation: CASRETVTGELFF. The chain has TRBV10-1 and TRBJ2-2; D unclear. Trimming pared 6 bases from V and 4 bases from J, leaving 9 bases between. This CDR3 contains 13 residues. Germline values: CDR1 WNHNN, CDR2 SYGVQD (reference sequence).

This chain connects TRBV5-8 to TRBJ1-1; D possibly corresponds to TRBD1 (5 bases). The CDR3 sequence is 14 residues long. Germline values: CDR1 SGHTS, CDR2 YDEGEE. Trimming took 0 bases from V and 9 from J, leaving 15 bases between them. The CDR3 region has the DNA TGTGCCAGCAGCTTGGGGCATGGGGCAGACAAAGCTTTCTTT. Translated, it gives CASSLGHGADKAFF.

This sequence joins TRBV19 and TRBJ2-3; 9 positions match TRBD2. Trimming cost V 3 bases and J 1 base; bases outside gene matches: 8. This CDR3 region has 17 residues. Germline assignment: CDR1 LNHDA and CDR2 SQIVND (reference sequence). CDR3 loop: CASSIEKRTSGTDTQYF. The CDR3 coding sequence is TGTGCCAGTAGTATTGAGAAAAGGACTAGCGGCACAGATACGCAGTATTTT.

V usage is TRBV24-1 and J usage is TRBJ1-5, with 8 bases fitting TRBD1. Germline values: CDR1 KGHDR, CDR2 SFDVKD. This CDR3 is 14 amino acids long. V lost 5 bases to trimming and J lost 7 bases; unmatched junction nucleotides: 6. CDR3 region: CATSGLQGEQPQHF. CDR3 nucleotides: TGTGCCACCAGTGGGTTACAGGGGGAACAGCCCCAGCATTTT.